One and the same sample provided the 7 T cell receptor beta chains below, sequenced in a study of siplizumab effects on memory and regulatory T cells. Researchers maintained the mixed lymphocyte reaction cells in coculture at 37°C for five to six days. These receptors' antigens are unknown. The assay was immunoSEQ multiplex PCR, and TCRdb's table has in-frame clones only and misses some. The table has about 10,000 clones, around 45% seen once. The sample consisted of CFSE-low (dividing) CD4+ T cells sorted from an allogeneic mixed lymphocyte reaction. These receptors originate from a human donor in good health; the cells came from an allogeneic mixed lymphocyte reaction.

The chain recombines TRBV11-1 with TRBJ2-7, with D possibly being TRBD1 (5 bases). Germline V CDR1 and CDR2: SGHAT, FQDESV (reference sequence). The CDR3 has 15 residues. The V gene lost 0 bases and the J gene lost 6 bases, with 15 bases spanning the gap. CDR3 nucleotide sequence: TGTGCCAGCAGCTTAGCTCTACAGGCGTTATCCGAGCAGTACTTC. This translates into CASSLALQALSEQYF.

This clone turned up a few times. The chain uses TRBV11-3 and TRBJ2-1; weak D call: TRBD2 (6 bases). Germline V gene data show CDR1 as SGHNT and CDR2 as YENEEA. The CDR3 has 14 residues. V was cut by 5 bases and J by 4 bases, with 12 bases left in between. CDR3 loop: CASSGGSVYNEQFF. The CDR3 DNA sequence: TGTGCCAGCAGCGGGGGGAGCGTTTACAATGAGCAGTTCTTC.

This clone is classed as medium-sized. This chain uses TRBV9 with TRBJ2-5; possibly TRBD1 or TRBD2 for D (5 bases each). Germline CDR1 is SGDLS and CDR2 is YYNGEE. The CDR3 runs to 14 residues. Trimming shortened V by 3 bases and J by 5 bases, and 14 bases separated the two germline ends. In nucleotides, the CDR3 is TGTGCCAGCAGCGCAGGTGAGGGGAAGGAGACCCAGTACTTC. It yields the protein CASSAGEGKETQYF.

The chain carries TRBV2 and TRBJ1-6; D is ambiguous. Trimming cost V 6 bases and J 0 bases, with 6 bases left between them. Germline loops: CDR1 SNHLY, CDR2 FYNNEI. The CDR3 covers 14 residues. The DNA for the CDR3 is TGTGCCAGCAGCCCGAGCTCCTATAATTCACCCCTCCACTTT. Protein product: CASSPSSYNSPLHF.

The rearrangement links TRBV29-1 to TRBJ1-1, with TRBD1 matching over 8 bases. Germline lookup yields CDR1 SQVTM and CDR2 ANQGSEA. V was clipped by 6 bases and J by 10 bases; unmatched bases: 10. The CDR3 totals 12 residues. The DNA for the CDR3 is TGCAGCGTCGTACAGGGGGGAGTATTAGCTTTCTTT. As protein: CSVVQGGVLAFF.

This clone has more than one count but fewer than ten. V and J are TRBV10-2 and TRBJ2-1; 11 nucleotides match TRBD2. This CDR3 is 15 amino acids long. V lost 6 bases and J lost 5; bases outside the gene matches: 6. Germline CDR1 is WSHSY and CDR2 is SAAADI. In nucleotides, the CDR3 is TGCGCCAGCAGACCCGGGACTAGCGGTCACAATGAGCAGTTCTTC. It is translated as CASRPGTSGHNEQFF.

The chain joins TRBV14 to TRBJ2-5; unclear D gene. Germline V gives CDR1 SGHDN, CDR2 FVKESK. The CDR3 contains 13 residues. V shed 1 base and J shed 5 bases, with 8 bases lying between them. CDR3 in amino acids: CASSQGLRETQYF. The CDR3 DNA sequence: TGTGCCAGCAGCCAAGGTCTACGCGAGACCCAGTACTTC. Filled out from reference TRBV14 and TRBJ2-5, the complete variable domain reads EAGVTQFPSHSVIEKGQTVTLRCDPISGHDNLYWYRRVMGKEIKFLLHFVKESKQDESGMPNNRFLAERTGGTYSTLKVQPAELEDSGVYFCASSQGLRETQYFGPGTRLLVL.